Each of the 20 T cell receptor beta chains below was sequenced from the same sample in a study of blood T cell repertoires in COVID-19. Sequenced by immunoSEQ multiplex PCR; TCRdb stores in-frame clones only, minus some. The sample holds 200,000 to 250,000 clones, around 80% seen once. Sequencing was performed on PBMCs or T cells enriched from blood (not recorded which). The receptors shown here come from a man aged 55 to 70 who had recovered from COVID-19.

The rearrangement links TRBV10-3 to TRBJ2-2; 7 bases fit TRBD1. Germline trimming cut 4 bases from V and 1 base from J; bases unmatched to any gene: 6. This CDR3 has 16 amino acids. The germline gives CDR1 ENHRY, CDR2 SYGVKD. CDR3 amino acids: CAISASGQLNTGELFF. DNA for the CDR3: TGTGCCATCAGTGCCTCGGGACAGCTGAACACCGGGGAGCTGTTTTTT.

The V gene is TRBV4-3, the J gene TRBJ1-5, with 9 bases identical to TRBD1. Germline V gene lookup returns CDR1 LGHNA and CDR2 YSLEER. With 3 bases clipped from V and 7 bases from J, the junction kept 16 bases outside the gene matches. The CDR3 contains 18 residues. The CDR3 DNA follows: TGCGCCAGCAGCCAGAAGGCCCCCGGGACAGGGATCCCGCAGCCCCAGCATTTT. Translating it yields CASSQKAPGTGIPQPQHF.

The chain joins TRBV5-5 to TRBJ2-2, with D perhaps matching TRBD1 (6 bases). Germline values: CDR1 SGHKS, CDR2 YYEKEE (reference sequence). Trimming left V 2 bases short and J 0 bases short, with 8 bases between. The CDR3 loop spans 15 amino acids. The CDR3 DNA is TGTGCCAGCAGCTTTCAGGGGACGAACACCGGGGAGCTGTTTTTT. Translated, it gives CASSFQGTNTGELFF.

The chain uses TRBV11-3 and TRBJ2-3; tentatively, D is TRBD1 (6 bases). The CDR3 contains 17 residues. Between the trimmed V and J ends, which lost 0 bases and 3 bases, there was a span of 16 bases. Germline V gives CDR1 SGHNT, CDR2 YENEEA. The CDR3 nucleotides read TGTGCCAGCAGCTTAGACGGTCCGGGTACAGGGACAGATACGCAGTATTTT. Its protein product is CASSLDGPGTGTDTQYF.

V and J are TRBV7-2 and TRBJ2-4; 9 nucleotides match TRBD2. CDR1 and CDR2 (germline): SGHTA, FQGNSA. The CDR3 sequence is 14 residues long. Trimming cost V 4 bases and J 6 bases; bases outside gene matches: 4. CDR3 DNA sequence: TGTGCCAGCAGCTCTCTAGCGGGGCCAAACATTCAGTACTTC. It translates to CASSSLAGPNIQYF.

The V and J genes are TRBV28 and TRBJ1-4; TRBD1 is a possible D gene (6 bases). The CDR3 spans 15 residues. Germline lookup yields CDR1 MDHEN and CDR2 SYDVKM. Deletions cut 5 bases from V and 0 bases from J, with 10 bases between. The CDR3 sequence is CASSVRTATNEKLFF. The CDR3 coding sequence is TGTGCCAGCAGTGTGCGGACAGCAACTAATGAAAAACTGTTTTTT.

The CDR3 here is CASSVGRNPTGELFF. CDR3 bases: TGTGCCAGCAGCGTAGGGAGGAACCCAACCGGGGAGCTGTTTTTT. The V and J genes are TRBV9 and TRBJ2-2, with TRBD2 as a possible D gene (5 bases). There are 15 residues in the CDR3. From germline, CDR1 is SGDLS and CDR2 YYNGEE. V dropped 0 bases and J dropped 5 bases, with 11 bases sitting between them.

Concerning this clone itself: The identical CDR3 is also encoded by other nucleotide sequences in the sample. The V call is TRBV11-2, the J call TRBJ1-2; D remains ambiguous. Germline V gene data show CDR1 as SGHAT and CDR2 as FQNNGV. The CDR3 runs to 13 residues. Trimming shortened V by 3 bases and J by 2 bases, and 7 bases separated the two germline ends. CDR3 loop: CASSLGANYGYTF. CDR3 DNA: TGTGCCAGCAGCTTGGGCGCCAACTATGGCTACACCTTC.

The chain combines TRBV25-1 with TRBJ2-4, with 7 bases identical to TRBD2. Germline V gene sequence: CDR1 MGHDK, CDR2 SYGVNS. V lost 6 bases to trimming and J lost 1 base; unmatched junction nucleotides: 9. The CDR3 contains 16 residues. Written as DNA, the CDR3 is TGTGCCAGCAGCACTAGCGTAGACCGCGCCAAAAACATTCAGTACTTC. This encodes CASSTSVDRAKNIQYF.

The rearrangement uses TRBV6-5 and TRBJ2-7; the match to TRBD2 covers 14 bases. CDR1 is MNHEY and CDR2 is SVGAGI in the germline V gene. This CDR3 has 15 amino acids. With V trimmed by 6 bases and J by 4 bases, 5 bases remained unmatched. The CDR3 here is CASRPGLAGGYEQYF. The CDR3 DNA is TGTGCCAGCAGGCCCGGACTAGCGGGGGGATACGAGCAGTACTTC.

The chain joins TRBV28 to TRBJ2-5; 8 bases agree with TRBD2. J was trimmed by 5 bases and V by 4 bases; bases with no gene match: 6. The CDR3 sequence is 14 residues long. Germline CDR1 and CDR2: MDHEN and SYDVKM. DNA for the CDR3: TGTGCCAGCAGTTCTTATAGCGGGGAGGAGACCCAGTACTTC. Translated, it gives CASSSYSGEETQYF.

This chain connects TRBV5-4 to TRBJ1-2; 10 nucleotides align to TRBD1. The CDR3 is 15 residues long. Per the germline V gene, CDR1 is SGHNT and CDR2 is YYREEE (reference sequence). V lost 0 bases to trimming and J lost 4 bases; unmatched junction nucleotides: 3. CDR3: CASSLEGTGAYGYTF. The DNA for the CDR3 is TGTGCCAGCAGCTTGGAAGGGACAGGGGCCTATGGCTACACCTTC.

As concerns this clone: The sample contains more than one DNA sequence encoding this CDR3. This chain joins TRBV2 and TRBJ2-7; 10 bases are a match to TRBD1. V gave up 6 bases and J gave up 4 bases; unmatched junction bases: 6. From germline, CDR1 is SNHLY and CDR2 FYNNEI. The CDR3 totals 14 residues. Written as DNA, the CDR3 is TGTGCCAGCAGAAGACAGGGGGCGGTGTACGAGCAGTACTTC. Protein: CASRRQGAVYEQYF.

The CDR3 DNA reads as TGCGCCAGCAGCCAAGCCGGGACAGGGGCTGGCTACACCTTC. Translated: CASSQAGTGAGYTF. This chain connects TRBV4-3 to TRBJ1-2; TRBD1 aligns across 10 bases. V dropped 1 base and J dropped 7; count of bases not matched to a gene: 3. Germline lookup yields CDR1 LGHNA and CDR2 YSLEER. This CDR3 is built from 14 residues.

The table lists this clone with a count of one. The chain uses TRBV7-2 and TRBJ1-4; TRBD1 is a possible D gene (6 bases). The germline V and J ends were trimmed by 4 bases and 8 bases, with 17 bases remaining between them. The V gene's germline CDR1 is SGHTA and CDR2 FQGNSA. The CDR3 consists of 15 residues. The CDR3 loop is CASSSQGFLGEKLFF. CDR3 coding DNA: TGTGCCAGCAGCTCACAGGGCTTTTTAGGAGAAAAACTGTTTTTT. Complete variable domain (other parts from reference TRBV7-2 and TRBJ1-4): GAGVSQSPSNKVTEKGKDVELRCDPISGHTALYWYRQSLGQGLEFLIYFQGNSAPDKSGLPSDRFSAERTGGSVSTLTIQRTQQEDSAVYLCASSSQGFLGEKLFFGSGTQLSVL.

V usage is TRBV18 and J usage is TRBJ1-1; 7 bases match TRBD1. Germline V gives CDR1 KGHSH, CDR2 LQKENI. CDR3 length: 15 amino acids. Trimming removed 2 bases from V and 6 bases from J; junction bases left unmatched: 9. The CDR3 protein is CASSPMRGQAAEAFF. The DNA of the CDR3 is TGTGCCAGCTCACCAATGAGGGGGCAAGCGGCTGAAGCTTTCTTT. Full variable domain (outside the CDR3, taken from reference TRBV18 and TRBJ1-1): NAGVMQNPRHLVRRRGQEARLRCSPMKGHSHVYWYRQLPEEGLKFMVYLQKENIIDESGMPKERFSAEFPKEGPSILRIQQVVRGDSAAYFCASSPMRGQAAEAFFGQGTRLTVV.

This sequence joins TRBV6-5 and TRBJ1-6; weak D call: TRBD1 (5 bases). CDR3 length equals 16 residues. The V end was cut by 0 bases, the J end by 9 bases, with 15 bases between. Germline-derived CDR1 and CDR2 are MNHEY and SVGAGI. Here the CDR3 DNA reads TGTGCCAGCAGTTACTCCTTTGGCGGGGGAGGTTCACCCCTCCACTTT. Its translation is CASSYSFGGGGSPLHF.

The J gene is TRBJ1-4, the V gene TRBV30, with TRBD1 as a possible D gene (5 bases). Germline lookup yields CDR1 GTSNPN and CDR2 SVGIG (reference sequence). V was trimmed by 0 bases and J by 8 bases, leaving 13 bases between them. The CDR3 loop spans 14 amino acids. CDR3 region: CAWSVGTGDEKLFF. The CDR3 DNA reads TGTGCCTGGAGTGTCGGGACGGGGGACGAAAAACTGTTTTTT.

This chain links TRBV11-1 with TRBJ2-1; D is unclear. The V end lost 0 bases, the J end lost 7 bases, and 7 bases lay between the germline ends. The length of the CDR3 is 13 residues. The germline CDR1 and CDR2 sequences are SGHAT and FQDESV (reference sequence). The CDR3 spells CASSLAVENEQFF. As DNA, the CDR3 is TGTGCCAGCAGCTTAGCGGTTGAGAATGAGCAGTTCTTC.

Only one count was recorded for this clone. This chain uses TRBV19 with TRBJ1-6; tentatively, D is TRBD1 (6 bases). The germline V gene has CDR1 LNHDA and CDR2 SQIVND (reference sequence). V shed 6 bases and J shed 7 bases, with 10 bases lying between them. The CDR3 length is 13 residues. In DNA form, the CDR3 reads TGTGCCAGTAGGTCGACAGGAAATTCACCCCTCCACTTT. The encoded protein is CASRSTGNSPLHF.